This entry concerns a single T cell receptor beta chain. Its antigen is undetermined. Trimming at V came to 5 bases and at J to 2 bases, leaving 9 bases not matched to a gene. CDR3 length: 16 amino acids. From germline, CDR1 is SEHNR and CDR2 FQNEAQ (reference sequence). This specimen belongs to a study of Graves' ophthalmopathy and Graves' hyperthyroidism. Findings and caveats of the study: Detected in blood as well were most expanded thyroid clonotypes with frequency above 0.001.

The TCR beta CDR3 regions underwent amplification from RNA transcripts. HTBI primers served in a first-round RT-PCR, which a second-round multiplex PCR followed. TCRdb independently ran MiXCR on the multiplex PCR reads; one entry per CDR3 protein. There are a few hundred thousand distinct CDR3 sequences in the sample; less than 40% occur only once, and 3.5% to 4.5% lies in the top ten. V gene TRBV7-9 combines with J gene TRBJ1-2, with 9 bases aligning to TRBD1. This receptor was taken from an adult man with Graves' hyperthyroidism. Sequenced material: peripheral blood or thyroid tissue (not recorded which). Here the CDR3 reads CASSNVGTGMNYGYTF. The DNA of the CDR3 is TGTGCCAGCAGCAATGTAGGGACAGGGATGAACTATGGCTACACCTTC.